This paragraph reports one TCR beta chain. This CDR3 comprises 16 residues. Germline-derived CDR1 and CDR2 are KGHDR and SFDVKD. V lost 1 base, J lost 5 bases, and 6 bases stayed unmatched. Only in-frame clones appear in the TCRdb table, and some are missing; sequencing was by immunoSEQ multiplex PCR. This table holds about 80,000 clones, about 79% found once. This sample stems from a study of blood T cell repertoires in COVID-19. Across the whole study: T cells, B-cell-depleted T cells, or PBMCs provided the cDNA or gDNA that served as material.

The TCR comes from a human donor in a cohort sampled during active COVID-19. Sequencing input: peripheral blood. The J gene is TRBJ2-1, the V gene TRBV24-1; 8 nucleotides line up with TRBD1. The CDR3 nucleotides read TGTGCCACCAGTGATTTAGGGACAGGCCACGACAATGAGCAGTTCTTC. Amino acids: CATSDLGTGHDNEQFF.